This paragraph covers one T cell receptor beta chain sequence. The CDR3 extends over 18 amino acids. V was clipped by 6 bases and J by 1 base, with 21 bases between them. Germline-derived CDR1 and CDR2 are LNHDA and SQIVND (reference sequence). As processed by the authors: From reference gene primer amplification, estimates of nucleated cell counts were derived. Using immunoSEQ multiplex PCR, the repertoire was profiled, and TCRdb retains in-frame clones only, with some absent. D and trimming come from the DNA, and the V and J calls and clone size come from that table. The sample lists approximately 200,000 clones, more than 85% occurring once. The data were taken from a study of blood T cell repertoires in COVID-19. Study at large: Some COVID-19 samples were acute and others convalescent; all came from the United States, Italy and Spain. T cells, B-cell-depleted T cells, or PBMCs provided the cDNA or gDNA that served as material.

The clonotype comes from a woman in her 30s with active or convalescent COVID-19. The chain uses TRBV19 and TRBJ2-2; maybe TRBD2 (7 bases). The sequencing input was peripheral blood. As DNA, the CDR3 is TGTGCCAGTAGACCATTGGGGGGGGCTACCGTGAACACCGGGGAGCTGTTTTTT. Translated: CASRPLGGATVNTGELFF.